Each of the 17 T cell receptor beta chains below was sequenced from the same sample in a study of untreated major depressive disorder. Produced via immunoSEQ multiplex PCR; TCRdb's table is partial and in-frame only. The sample lists 15,000 to 20,000 clones; 85% were seen once. The sequenced sample was CD4+ T cells from PBMCs. These receptors originate from a woman younger than 45 in good health.

This clone was seen just once. The chain combines TRBV2 with TRBJ2-7; tentatively, D is TRBD2 (7 bases). From germline, CDR1 is SNHLY and CDR2 FYNNEI. This CDR3 region has 16 residues. V was trimmed by 1 base and J by 0 bases, leaving 13 bases between them. CDR3 amino acids: CASSEGGGTNSYEQYF. CDR3 DNA sequence: TGTGCCAGCAGTGAAGGAGGGGGGACTAACTCCTACGAGCAGTACTTC.

The gene calls are TRBV19 and TRBJ1-5; 8 bases agree with TRBD1. The CDR3 is 15 amino acids. V lost 2 bases and J lost 6; bases outside the gene matches: 6. CDR1 and CDR2 (germline): LNHDA, SQIVND (reference sequence). The CDR3 DNA sequence: TGTGCCAGTAGTATATCTCAGGGGGCGGTTCAGCCCCAGCATTTT. Protein sequence: CASSISQGAVQPQHF. Using reference TRBV19 and TRBJ1-5 for the parts outside the CDR3, the full variable domain is DGGITQSPKYLFRKEGQNVTLSCEQNLNHDAMYWYRQDPGQGLRLIYYSQIVNDFQKGDIAEGYSVSREKKESFPLTVTSAQKNPTAFYLCASSISQGAVQPQHFGDGTRLSIL.

This clone was counted a single time. V gene TRBV27 combines with J gene TRBJ1-5; 12 nucleotides agree with TRBD1. The CDR3 is 16 residues long. Germline CDR1 and CDR2: MNHEY and SMNVEV (reference sequence). J lost 1 base, V lost 10 bases, and 8 bases had no gene match. The CDR3 reads CATRGQGALSNQPQHF. The CDR3 DNA reads TGTGCCACCCGGGGACAGGGGGCTTTGAGCAATCAGCCCCAGCATTTT.

The chain combines TRBV6-1 with TRBJ2-3; 8 bases are shared with TRBD1. The CDR3 has 16 residues. V was pared by 0 bases and J by 3 bases, with 5 bases of the junction left unmatched. From germline, CDR1 is MNHNS and CDR2 SASEGT. CDR3 bases: TGTGCCAGCAGTGAAGCTTGGACAGGGAGGACAGATACGCAGTATTTT. It yields the protein CASSEAWTGRTDTQYF.

The V call is TRBV18, the J call TRBJ2-3; 11 bases line up with TRBD1. The CDR3 spans 15 residues. With V trimmed by 4 bases and J by 5 bases, 5 bases remained unmatched. Germline assignment: CDR1 KGHSH and CDR2 LQKENI. The CDR3 loop is CASSRGQGAIDTQYF. The DNA for the CDR3 is TGTGCCAGCTCACGAGGACAGGGGGCCATAGATACGCAGTATTTT.

The genes are TRBV15 and TRBJ2-3; D gene ambiguous. V gave up 4 bases and J gave up 6 bases, with 11 bases separating them. The CDR3 has 13 amino acids. CDR1 and CDR2 from the germline V gene are LNHNV and YYDKDF (reference sequence). The CDR3 region is CATSKDSADTQYF. CDR3 nucleotide sequence: TGTGCCACCAGCAAAGATTCGGCCGATACGCAGTATTTT.

The chain recombines TRBV5-1 with TRBJ2-2; 12 positions match TRBD2. V gave up 2 bases and J gave up 0 bases; unmatched junction bases: 5. This CDR3 contains 18 residues. Germline V gene lookup returns CDR1 SGHRS and CDR2 YFSETQ. CDR3 DNA sequence: TGCGCCAGCAGCTTTCAAGGACTAGCGGGACCGAACACCGGGGAGCTGTTTTTT. Residues: CASSFQGLAGPNTGELFF.

The rearrangement uses TRBV9 and TRBJ1-6; 8 bases are shared with TRBD1. CDR1 and CDR2 (germline): SGDLS, YYNGEE. V lost 3 bases, J lost 6 bases, and 5 bases stayed unmatched. The CDR3 is 15 amino acids. The CDR3 DNA reads as TGTGCCAGCAGCGCAAGACAGGGGCCTAATTCACCCCTCCACTTT. This gives the protein CASSARQGPNSPLHF. The full variable domain, with the rest looked up from reference TRBV9 and TRBJ1-6, is DSGVTQTPKHLITATGQRVTLRCSPRSGDLSVYWYQQSLDQGLQFLIQYYNGEERAKGNILERFSAQQFPDLHSELNLSSLELGDSALYFCASSARQGPNSPLHFGNGTRLTVT.

This clone was found a few times. The chain has TRBV27 and TRBJ2-2; perhaps TRBD1 as D (5 bases). V lost 4 bases, J lost 5 bases, and 5 bases lay in between. The germline gives CDR1 MNHEY, CDR2 SMNVEV (reference sequence). The length of the CDR3 is 12 residues. Here the CDR3 DNA reads TGTGCCAGCAGTTACAGGACCGGGGAGCTGTTTTTT. Translating gives CASSYRTGELFF.

V usage is TRBV27 and J usage is TRBJ2-7; 11 nucleotides line up with TRBD1. The CDR3 is 16 amino acids. J was trimmed by 4 bases and V by 0 bases; bases with no gene match: 5. From germline, CDR1 is MNHEY and CDR2 SMNVEV (reference sequence). The CDR3 is CASSLSAGTGGYEQYF. CDR3 nucleotide sequence: TGTGCCAGCAGTTTATCCGCCGGGACAGGGGGATACGAGCAGTACTTC.

V is TRBV7-9 and J is TRBJ2-7; 7 nucleotides agree with TRBD2. The CDR3 has 16 amino acids. Germline CDR1 reads SEHNR; CDR2 reads FQNEAQ (reference sequence). Germline trimming cut 1 base from V and 2 bases from J; bases unmatched to any gene: 8. CDR3 sequence: CASSLVAAGLTYEQYF. CDR3 DNA: TGTGCCAGCAGCTTAGTTGCCGCGGGACTAACCTACGAGCAGTACTTC. Combining the CDR3 with reference TRBV7-9 and TRBJ2-7 gives the whole variable domain DTGVSQNPRHKITKRGQNVTFRCDPISEHNRLYWYRQTLGQGPEFLTYFQNEAQLEKSRLLSDRFSAERPKGSFSTLEIQRTEQGDSAMYLCASSLVAAGLTYEQYFGPGTRLTVT.

This chain uses TRBV2 with TRBJ2-5, with 10 bases lining up with TRBD2. The CDR3 sequence is 15 residues long. Germline-derived CDR1 and CDR2 are SNHLY and FYNNEI. With 10 bases clipped from V and 5 bases from J, the junction kept 13 bases outside the gene matches. CDR3 in DNA: TGTGCCATTCCGTCAGCGGGAGGGCCGAGGGAGACCCAGTACTTC. The encoded protein is CAIPSAGGPRETQYF. The whole variable domain, filled in from reference TRBV2 and TRBJ2-5, reads EPEVTQTPSHQVTQMGQEVILRCVPISNHLYFYWYRQILGQKVEFLVSFYNNEISEKSEIFDDQFSVERPDGSNFTLKIRSTKLEDSAMYFCAIPSAGGPRETQYFGPGTRLLVL.

The chain joins TRBV9 to TRBJ1-2, with D possibly TRBD1 on 6 matching bases. The CDR3 spans 14 residues. The germline V gene has CDR1 SGDLS and CDR2 YYNGEE. Trimming stripped 2 bases from V and 7 bases from J, with 15 bases between. CDR3 loop: CASSVDTGFSGYTF. The CDR3 region has the DNA TGTGCCAGCAGCGTCGATACAGGGTTTAGTGGCTACACCTTC. The variable domain in full, with the rest retrieved from reference TRBV9 and TRBJ1-2, is DSGVTQTPKHLITATGQRVTLRCSPRSGDLSVYWYQQSLDQGLQFLIQYYNGEERAKGNILERFSAQQFPDLHSELNLSSLELGDSALYFCASSVDTGFSGYTFGSGTRLTVV.

The rearrangement links TRBV5-1 to TRBJ1-5; TRBD1 is a possible D gene (6 bases). CDR3 size: 15 residues. Trimming shortened V by 0 bases and J by 1 base, and 8 bases separated the two germline ends. Germline CDR1 and CDR2: SGHRS and YFSETQ. CDR3 in DNA: TGCGCCAGCAGCTTGGAAGGGGGGAGCAATCAGCCCCAGCATTTT. It is translated as CASSLEGGSNQPQHF.

V and J are TRBV7-9 and TRBJ2-7, with unresolved D. The CDR3 is made up of 12 amino acids. The V gene's germline CDR1 is SEHNR and CDR2 FQNEAQ (reference sequence). V was trimmed by 5 bases and J by 0 bases, leaving 5 bases between them. The CDR3 bases are TGTGCCAGCAGCACCAACTCCTACGAGCAGTACTTC. Amino acids: CASSTNSYEQYF. The full variable domain, rest sourced from reference TRBV7-9 and TRBJ2-7, is DTGVSQNPRHKITKRGQNVTFRCDPISEHNRLYWYRQTLGQGPEFLTYFQNEAQLEKSRLLSDRFSAERPKGSFSTLEIQRTEQGDSAMYLCASSTNSYEQYFGPGTRLTVT.

The chain couples TRBV15 to TRBJ2-3; D is ambiguous. The CDR3 spans 11 residues. CDR1 is LNHNV, CDR2 YYDKDF, per germline (reference sequence). V was clipped by 4 bases and J by 10 bases, with 9 bases between them. The CDR3 nucleotides are TGTGCCACCAGCAACCTCGGGTCGCAGTATTTT. It yields the protein CATSNLGSQYF.

A few counts support this clone. The V gene is TRBV2, the J gene TRBJ1-2; D is perhaps TRBD1 (5 bases). Germline CDR1 and CDR2: SNHLY and FYNNEI. Trimming shortened V by 5 bases and J by 3 bases, and 13 bases separated the two germline ends. The CDR3 length is 14 residues. Here the CDR3 reads CASSPREAHYGYTF. The CDR3 region has the DNA TGTGCCAGCAGTCCCAGGGAAGCGCACTATGGCTACACCTTC.